A selection of T cell receptor beta chains follows, all from one sample in a study of cytomegalovirus exposure and HLA in healthy donors. Method: immunoSEQ multiplex PCR; TCRdb's copy keeps in-frame clones and lacks some. Of some 150,000 clones detected, roughly 80% appear once; the ten largest clones hold 2.5% to 3.5%. Sequencing was carried out using PBMCs. These receptors were obtained from a female donor in good health and CMV-seronegative. The CDR3 runs from the conserved cysteine through the conserved F or W. Each record gives: J gene, clone size, D gene, V gene, CDR3 DNA, CDR3 protein. A D gene is named only where the DNA matches it firmly. For some rows the clone size is stated as once, few or many, or as a class when expanded; others skip it.

J gene: TRBJ1-5
clone size: NA
D gene: TRBD1
V gene: TRBV7-2
CDR3 DNA: TGTGCCAGCAGCCTTGGGACAGGGGTTAGCAATCAGCCCCAGCATTTT
CDR3 protein: CASSLGTGVSNQPQHF

J gene: TRBJ2-7
clone size: NA
D gene: NA
V gene: TRBV6-1
CDR3 DNA: TGTGCCAGCGGGCCGTCTACCTACGAGCAGTACTTC
CDR3 protein: CASGPSTYEQYF

J gene: TRBJ2-3
clone size: NA
D gene: TRBD2
V gene: TRBV11-3
CDR3 DNA: TGTGCCAGCAGCCAAGGACTAGCGGGGCTAGATACGCAGTATTTT
CDR3 protein: CASSQGLAGLDTQYF

J gene: TRBJ2-7
clone size: NA
D gene: TRBD2
V gene: TRBV27
CDR3 DNA: TGTGCCAGCAGTTATAGGACTAGCGGGAGTTTGGCCGAGCAGTACTTC
CDR3 protein: CASSYRTSGSLAEQYF

J gene: TRBJ2-7
clone size: NA
D gene: TRBD2
V gene: TRBV4-3
CDR3 DNA: TGCGCCAGCAGCCATGGACTAGCGTCCTACGAGCAGTACTTC
CDR3 protein: CASSHGLASYEQYF

J gene: TRBJ2-7
clone size: NA
D gene: NA
V gene: TRBV6-6
CDR3 DNA: TGTGCCAGCAGTTATCCCCGGGACAAGAATACCTACGAGCAGTACTTC
CDR3 protein: CASSYPRDKNTYEQYF

J gene: TRBJ1-1
clone size: few
D gene: NA
V gene: TRBV5-1
CDR3 DNA: TGCGCCAGCAGCCCGTATGGTACTTTCACTGAAGCTTTCTTT
CDR3 protein: CASSPYGTFTEAFF

J gene: TRBJ2-3
clone size: NA
D gene: TRBD2
V gene: TRBV28
CDR3 DNA: TGTGCCAGCAGCCTCCGACTAGCGGGGGCCTCATACACAGATACGCAGTATTTT
CDR3 protein: CASSLRLAGASYTDTQYF

J gene: TRBJ2-5
clone size: NA
D gene: NA
V gene: TRBV4-3
CDR3 DNA: TGCGCCAGCAGCCAAGTACCCGGGGAAGAGACCCAGTACTTC
CDR3 protein: CASSQVPGEETQYF

J gene: TRBJ2-2
clone size: NA
D gene: TRBD1
V gene: TRBV29-1
CDR3 DNA: TGCAGCGCCGTCCAGGGGGCGGGAACCGGGGAGCTGTTTTTT
CDR3 protein: CSAVQGAGTGELFF

J gene: TRBJ2-7
clone size: few
D gene: TRBD2
V gene: TRBV4-1
CDR3 DNA: TGCGCCAGCAGCCAAGATCGGTTTGCGCCTAGCGGGGGTGACTCCTACGAGCAGTACTTC
CDR3 protein: CASSQDRFAPSGGDSYEQYF

J gene: TRBJ2-7
clone size: NA
D gene: NA
V gene: TRBV30
CDR3 DNA: TGTGCCTGGAGGGTTGGAGGGAGAGGCTACGAGCAGTACTTC
CDR3 protein: CAWRVGGRGYEQYF

J gene: TRBJ1-3
clone size: NA
D gene: NA
V gene: TRBV7-6
CDR3 DNA: TGTGCCAGCAGCATGAGGGATCGGGGGACCGAAAACACCATATATTTT
CDR3 protein: CASSMRDRGTENTIYF

J gene: TRBJ1-1
clone size: NA
D gene: TRBD1
V gene: TRBV11-2
CDR3 DNA: TGTGCCAGCAGCCCCGGGACAGAGGGGGAAGCTTTCTTT
CDR3 protein: CASSPGTEGEAFF

J gene: TRBJ2-7
clone size: NA
D gene: TRBD1
V gene: TRBV27
CDR3 DNA: TGTGCCAGCAGTTTTGACAGGGGGTACGAGCAGTACTTC
CDR3 protein: CASSFDRGYEQYF

J gene: TRBJ1-4
clone size: NA
D gene: NA
V gene: TRBV7-2
CDR3 DNA: TGTGCCAGCAGCTTGGCAGGTCTTAATGAAAAACTGTTTTTT
CDR3 protein: CASSLAGLNEKLFF

J gene: TRBJ1-2
clone size: NA
D gene: NA
V gene: TRBV28
CDR3 DNA: TGTGCCAGCAGTACTGGGCAGACGAGCGGCTACACCTTC
CDR3 protein: CASSTGQTSGYTF